These 14 T cell receptor beta chains originate from one sample sequenced in a study of response to subunit inactivated influenza vaccine. Using its own MiXCR run on the RT-PCR reads, TCRdb lists one record per CDR3 protein. Of about 620,000 distinct CDR3 sequences in the sample, 11% were seen once. These same data were also listed under a study on T cells expressing NK-cell markers. This second report adds: The authors made TCR beta cDNA libraries by 5'RACE template switching. This switching added a universal primer site and UMIs.

The sequencing used PBMCs from blood, collected on the day of vaccination. Receptors originate from a middle-aged man who received an inactivated influenza vaccine.

This rearrangement joins TRBV24-1 to TRBJ2-2; D ambiguous. The CDR3 loop spans 17 amino acids. The V and J ends lost 4 bases and 4 bases respectively, with 18 bases between them. Looked up from germline, CDR1 is KGHDR and CDR2 is SFDVKD. This CDR3 reads CATSENDGVRFTGELFF. For the CDR3, the DNA is TGTGCCACCAGTGAAAACGATGGGGTTCGGTTCACCGGGGAGCTGTTTTTT.

This clonotype has just a few counts. This chain links TRBV10-3 with TRBJ1-1; 8 bases are a match to TRBD1. Germline-derived CDR1 and CDR2 are ENHRY and SYGVKD. This CDR3 has 13 amino acids. The V and J ends lost 5 bases and 5 bases, in that order; junction bases with no gene match: 4. CDR3 protein: CAISQGAVTEAFF. In DNA, the CDR3 is TGTGCCATCAGTCAGGGGGCAGTGACTGAAGCTTTCTTT.

This chain joins TRBV4-2 and TRBJ2-5; 7 bases fit TRBD1. CDR3 length equals 14 residues. Unmatched junction bases numbered 6, after V lost 3 bases and J lost 5 bases. Germline assignment: CDR1 LGHNA and CDR2 YNFKEQ. CDR3 protein: CASSQIGTVETQYF. CDR3 coding DNA: TGTGCCAGCAGCCAGATCGGGACAGTCGAGACCCAGTACTTC.

The chain combines TRBV12-3 or TRBV12-4 with TRBJ2-1; 11 nucleotides match TRBD2. The CDR3 extends over 16 amino acids. Trimming at V came to 6 bases and at J to 5 bases, leaving 9 bases not matched to a gene. The CDR3 protein is CASRLTSGTYHNEQFF. The DNA of the CDR3 is TGTGCCAGCAGATTGACTAGCGGGACGTACCACAATGAGCAGTTCTTC.

The chain couples TRBV19 to TRBJ2-1, with D possibly being TRBD2 (6 bases). Germline CDR1 reads LNHDA; CDR2 reads SQIVND (reference sequence). The CDR3 runs to 14 residues. V lost 5 bases, J lost 4 bases, and 12 bases lay in between. Here the CDR3 DNA reads TGTGCCAGTAGTCCCCAGGCGGGGTACAATGAGCAGTTCTTC. Translating gives CASSPQAGYNEQFF.

The table lists this clonotype with many counts. The V call is TRBV23-1, the J call TRBJ2-7; TRBD1 might be the D (6 bases). TRBV23-1 is placed among ORFs of uncertain function. CDR3 length: 13 amino acids. V was cut by 3 bases and J by 6 bases, with 12 bases left in between. CDR3 bases: TGCGCCAGCAGTCATCACGGGACACTCGAGCAGTACTTC. Amino acids: CASSHHGTLEQYF.

This clonotype was seen a few times. The chain uses TRBV6-1 and TRBJ2-4; the match to TRBD2 covers 13 bases. The germline CDR1 and CDR2 sequences are MNHNS and SASEGT. Unmatched junction bases numbered 9, after V lost 6 bases and J lost 1 base. The length of the CDR3 is 18 residues. CDR3 DNA: TGTGCCAGCAGCGGACTAGCGGGAGACTCCGGGGCCAAAAACATTCAGTACTTC. Its protein product is CASSGLAGDSGAKNIQYF.

This clonotype was seen a few times. The chain combines TRBV6-1 with TRBJ1-6, with a weak D call TRBD1 (6 bases). CDR3 size: 12 residues. Germline values: CDR1 MNHNS, CDR2 SASEGT. V was trimmed by 8 bases and J by 9 bases, leaving 11 bases between them. CDR3 bases: TGTGCCAGCCAGGGGAGGGCTTCACCCCTCCACTTT. Protein: CASQGRASPLHF.

This clonotype appeared a few times. The chain uses TRBV11-2 and TRBJ2-7; no reliable D call. Trimming took off 1 base at V and 0 bases at J, with 13 bases between the two ends. This CDR3 has 16 amino acids. Germline V lookup: CDR1 SGHAT, CDR2 FQNNGV. The chain's CDR3 is CASSLAFSYSSYEQYF. The CDR3 coding sequence is TGTGCCAGCAGCTTAGCATTCAGCTATAGCTCCTACGAGCAGTACTTC.

The chain is built from TRBV12-3 or TRBV12-4 and TRBJ1-2; no reliable D call. The CDR3 extends over 14 amino acids. Trimming took off 0 bases at V and 7 bases at J, with 12 bases between the two ends. The CDR3, as DNA: TGTGCCAGCAGTTTAGCGGAAAGGTCGGGTGGCTACACCTTC. Translated, it gives CASSLAERSGGYTF.

The table lists this clonotype with a few counts. CDR3 coding DNA: TGTGCCACCAGCAGAGATATGGGGGCTGGAAACACCATATATTTT. This sequence encodes CATSRDMGAGNTIYF. The rearrangement uses TRBV15 and TRBJ1-3; possibly TRBD1 for D (5 bases). This CDR3 has 15 residues. The germline V and J ends were trimmed by 0 bases and 2 bases, with 8 bases remaining between them. Germline V CDR1 and CDR2: LNHNV, YYDKDF (reference sequence).

J is TRBJ2-7 and V is TRBV20-1; tentative D call: TRBD1 (5 bases). Trimming removed 6 bases from V and 3 bases from J, with 15 bases in between. Germline V lookup: CDR1 DFQATT, CDR2 SNEGSKA (reference sequence). The CDR3 extends over 13 amino acids. The CDR3 is CSARPRTLYEQYF. CDR3 in DNA: TGCAGTGCGAGGCCCAGGACACTCTACGAGCAGTACTTC.

This clonotype was seen only a few times. V and J are TRBV7-2 and TRBJ2-1, with 16 bases identical to TRBD2. The CDR3 has 16 amino acids. V lost 3 bases, J lost 9 bases, and 5 bases stayed unmatched. Germline values: CDR1 SGHTA, CDR2 FQGNSA. Written as DNA, the CDR3 is TGTGCCAGCAGCTTGACCGGGACTAGCGGGGGGGGTGAGCAGTTCTTC. Amino acid sequence: CASSLTGTSGGGEQFF.

V is TRBV24-1 and J is TRBJ2-1; no reliable D call. The CDR3 has 13 amino acids. V was clipped by 3 bases and J by 9 bases, with 11 bases between them. Germline CDR1 reads KGHDR; CDR2 reads SFDVKD. The CDR3 coding sequence is TGTGCCACCAGTGATCAAGGGTTCGGTGAGCAGTTCTTC. Protein product: CATSDQGFGEQFF.